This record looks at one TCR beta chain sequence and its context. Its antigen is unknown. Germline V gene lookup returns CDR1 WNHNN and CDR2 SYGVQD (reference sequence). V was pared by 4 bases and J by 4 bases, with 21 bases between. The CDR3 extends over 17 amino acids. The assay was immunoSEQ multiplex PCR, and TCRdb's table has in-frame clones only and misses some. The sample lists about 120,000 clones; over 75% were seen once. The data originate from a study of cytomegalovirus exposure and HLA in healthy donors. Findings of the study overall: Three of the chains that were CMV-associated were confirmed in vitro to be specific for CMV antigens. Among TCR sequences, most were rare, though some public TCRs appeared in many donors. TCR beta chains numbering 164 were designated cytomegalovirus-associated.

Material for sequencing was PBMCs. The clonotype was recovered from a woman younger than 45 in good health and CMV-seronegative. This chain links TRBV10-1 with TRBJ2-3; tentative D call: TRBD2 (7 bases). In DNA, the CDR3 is TGCGCCAGCAGTGCGTATGGTGGGGGGGCCAAAGCAGATACGCAGTATTTT. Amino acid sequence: CASSAYGGGAKADTQYF.